What follows is one T cell receptor (beta chain) and its context. The antigen remains unidentified. MiXCR, applied by TCRdb to the reads, yields one record per CDR3 protein. The sample lists about 83,000 distinct CDR3 sequences, approximately 30% occurring once. The sample originates from a study of T cell repertoires in cytomegalovirus infection. Study-level information: It was recently identified HLA-C-restricted and well-studied HLA-B-restricted CMV epitopes that the study used. Shared public TCR beta signatures pointed to both CMV infection and a matching HLA type.

Study-wide findings and caveats: Cumulated frequencies of public TCR beta families served to identify carriers of CMV plus the relevant HLA.

The CDR3 consists of 17 residues. Germline lookup yields CDR1 SNHLY and CDR2 FYNNEI. J lost 6 bases, V lost 2 bases, and 12 bases had no gene match. The V call is TRBV2, the J call TRBJ2-7; TRBD2 matches 11 bases. Sequences were derived from CD8+ T cells from cultured PBMCs, sampled from culture after CMV antigen stimulation. The TCR originated in a human donor in good health (CMV status not recorded). Some clones in this sample may be carry-over from other donors' samples. The CDR3 sequence is CASSERASGGFFGEQYF. In nucleotides, the CDR3 is TGTGCCAGCAGTGAACGTGCTAGCGGGGGGTTTTTCGGCGAGCAGTACTTC.